This TCR beta chain was recovered during a study of shared clonotypes between healthy human individuals. Whole-study results and caveats: Researchers sampled blood only, noting tissue repertoires likely differ.

Source study methods: Filtering of immunoSEQ junctional sequences could not match full-length read filtering. TCRdb's copy holds only in-frame clones and misses some; the assay was immunoSEQ multiplex PCR. D and trimming come from the DNA, and the V and J calls and clone size come from that table. The sample has 1,500,000 or so clones, more than 95% seen once. Comments on this clone: Its antigen is currently unknown.

The V segment lost 0 bases and the J segment 2 bases; nucleotides outside the gene matches: 0. The germline V gene encodes CDR1 WNHNN and CDR2 SYGVQD (reference sequence). The CDR3 is made up of 17 amino acids. The TCR originated in a man between 25 and 39 years old in good health. The rearrangement links TRBV10-1 to TRBJ2-2; 13 nucleotides line up with TRBD2. The sequenced sample consisted of naive CD4+ T cells sorted from blood. Sample subset: CD45RA+ positively selected. The CDR3 spells CASSESGLAGNTGELFF. The CDR3 DNA is TGCGCCAGCAGTGAGTCGGGACTAGCGGGAAACACCGGGGAGCTGTTTTTT.